This T cell receptor beta chain was retrieved from a study of control samples from healthy donors and cancer patients. CDR3 size: 19 residues. V was shortened by 1 base and J by 0 bases, with 21 bases between the two germline ends. Germline V CDR1 and CDR2: SGHTA, FQGNSA. TCRdb's copy holds only in-frame clones and misses some; the assay was immunoSEQ multiplex PCR. Here the sample spans about 75,000 clones, 94% being singletons. The sequence was obtained from a middle-aged woman in good health. The J gene is TRBJ1-1, the V gene TRBV7-2; tentative D call: TRBD1 (5 bases). Sequencing input: blood. In DNA form, the CDR3 reads TGTGCCAGCAGCTTAGTGAGGTGGCAGCATACCAGGGTGAACACTGAAGCTTTCTTT. This gives the protein CASSLVRWQHTRVNTEAFF.